This TCR beta chain was captured by sequencing in a study of blood T cell repertoires in COVID-19. In the study overall: The samples span acute and convalescent COVID-19 from the United States, Italy and Spain. Nucleic acid was either cDNA or gDNA, and it came from T cells, B-cell-depleted T cells, or PBMCs.

Authors' processing steps: The authors estimated nucleated cell counts from reference gene primer amplification. The repertoire was sequenced with immunoSEQ multiplex PCR; TCRdb's copy has only in-frame clones and lacks some. Clonal size and the V and J genes are those of that table, whereas D and trimming came from the DNA. The sample has approximately 180,000 clones, approximately 88% seen once. This clone appeared a few times. V was shortened by 4 bases and J by 6 bases, with 17 bases between the two germline ends. Germline assignment: CDR1 SGHTS and CDR2 YDEGEE. The CDR3 length is 14 residues. The Seattle patients joined while their infection was active and were tracked longitudinally afterward.

The rearrangement joins TRBV5-8 to TRBJ2-7; D perhaps matches TRBD2 (5 bases). This clonotype was sampled from a woman between 40 and 55 years old with COVID-19, enrolled during active disease. Sequenced material: peripheral blood. CDR3 residues: CASSPRTGISEQYF. The CDR3 bases are TGTGCCAGCAGCCCCCGGACGGGGATCAGCGAGCAGTACTTC.